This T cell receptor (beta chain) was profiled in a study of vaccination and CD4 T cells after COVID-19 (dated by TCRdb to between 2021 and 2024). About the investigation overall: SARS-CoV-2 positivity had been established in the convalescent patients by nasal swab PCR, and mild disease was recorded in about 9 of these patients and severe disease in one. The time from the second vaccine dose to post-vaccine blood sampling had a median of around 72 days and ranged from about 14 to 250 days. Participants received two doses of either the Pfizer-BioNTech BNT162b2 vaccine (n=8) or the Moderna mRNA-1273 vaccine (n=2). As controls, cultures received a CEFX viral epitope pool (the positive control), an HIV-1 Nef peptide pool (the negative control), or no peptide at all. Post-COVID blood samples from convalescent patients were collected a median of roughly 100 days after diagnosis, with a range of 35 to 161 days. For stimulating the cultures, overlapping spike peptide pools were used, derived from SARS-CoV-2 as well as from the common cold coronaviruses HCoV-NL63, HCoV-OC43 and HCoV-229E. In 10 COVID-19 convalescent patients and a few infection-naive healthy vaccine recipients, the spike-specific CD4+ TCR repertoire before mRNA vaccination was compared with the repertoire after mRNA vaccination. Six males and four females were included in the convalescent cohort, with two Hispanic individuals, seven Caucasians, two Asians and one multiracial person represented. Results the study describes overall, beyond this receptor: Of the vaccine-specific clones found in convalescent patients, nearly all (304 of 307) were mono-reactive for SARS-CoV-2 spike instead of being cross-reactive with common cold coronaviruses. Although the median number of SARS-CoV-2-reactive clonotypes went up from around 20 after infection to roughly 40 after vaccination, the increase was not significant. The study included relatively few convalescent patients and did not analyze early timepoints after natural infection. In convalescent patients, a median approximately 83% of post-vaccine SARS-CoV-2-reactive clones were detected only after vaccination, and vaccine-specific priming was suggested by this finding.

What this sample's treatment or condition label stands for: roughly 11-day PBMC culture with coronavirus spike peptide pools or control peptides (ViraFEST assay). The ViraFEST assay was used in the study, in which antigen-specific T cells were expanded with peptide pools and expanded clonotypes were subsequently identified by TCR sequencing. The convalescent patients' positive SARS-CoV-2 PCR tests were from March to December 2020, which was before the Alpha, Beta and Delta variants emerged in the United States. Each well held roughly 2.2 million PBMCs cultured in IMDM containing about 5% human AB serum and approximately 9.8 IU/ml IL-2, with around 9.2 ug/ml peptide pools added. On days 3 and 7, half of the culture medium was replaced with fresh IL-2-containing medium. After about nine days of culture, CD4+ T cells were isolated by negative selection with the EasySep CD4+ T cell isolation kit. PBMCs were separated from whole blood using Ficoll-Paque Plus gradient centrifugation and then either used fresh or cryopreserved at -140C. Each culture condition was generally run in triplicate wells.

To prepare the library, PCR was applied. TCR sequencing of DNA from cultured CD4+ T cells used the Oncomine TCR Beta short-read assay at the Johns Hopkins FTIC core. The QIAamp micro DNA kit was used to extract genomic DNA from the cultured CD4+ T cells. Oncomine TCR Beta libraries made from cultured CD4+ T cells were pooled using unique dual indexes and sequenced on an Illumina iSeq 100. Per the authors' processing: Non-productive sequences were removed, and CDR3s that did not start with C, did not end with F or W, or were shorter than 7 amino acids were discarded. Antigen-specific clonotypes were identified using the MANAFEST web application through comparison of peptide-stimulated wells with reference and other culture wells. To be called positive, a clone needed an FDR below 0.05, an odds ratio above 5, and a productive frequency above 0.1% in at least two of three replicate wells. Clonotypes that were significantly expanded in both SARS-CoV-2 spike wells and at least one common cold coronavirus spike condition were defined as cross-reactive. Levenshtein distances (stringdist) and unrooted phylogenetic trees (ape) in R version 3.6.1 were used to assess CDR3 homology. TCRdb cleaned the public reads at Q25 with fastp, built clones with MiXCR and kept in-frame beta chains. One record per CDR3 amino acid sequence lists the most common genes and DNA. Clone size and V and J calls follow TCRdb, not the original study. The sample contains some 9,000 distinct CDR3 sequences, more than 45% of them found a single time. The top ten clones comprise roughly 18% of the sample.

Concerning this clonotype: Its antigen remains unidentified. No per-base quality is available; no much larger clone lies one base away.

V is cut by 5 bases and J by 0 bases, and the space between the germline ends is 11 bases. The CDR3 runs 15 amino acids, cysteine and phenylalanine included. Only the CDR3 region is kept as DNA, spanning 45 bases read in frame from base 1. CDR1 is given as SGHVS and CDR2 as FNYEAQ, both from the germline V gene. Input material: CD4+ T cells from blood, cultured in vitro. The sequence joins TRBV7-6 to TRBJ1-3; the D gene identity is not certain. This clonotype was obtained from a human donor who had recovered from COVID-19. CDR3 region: CASSPQQISGNTIYF. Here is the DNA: TGTGCCAGCAGCCCGCAACAGATCTCTGGAAACACCATATATTTT.